The clone carrying this TCR beta chain has a count of ten or more. Each CDR3 protein is one row after TCRdb ran MiXCR on the RT-PCR reads. The sample records about 960,000 distinct CDR3 sequences, approximately 18% being singletons. The data belong to a study of patients and donors after allogeneic stem cell transplantation. Germline CDR1 is MNHEY and CDR2 is SVGAGI. The CDR3 contains 12 residues. V lost 5 bases, J lost 1 base, and 6 bases lay in between. The source material was blood, either unsorted or a sorted T cell fraction (not recorded which). The chain recombines TRBV6-5 with TRBJ2-7, with D uncertain. The clonotype was recovered from a human donor who was either an allogeneic HSCT recipient or a stem cell or donor lymphocyte infusion donor (not recorded which). It is not recorded whose cells these are; they may come from a transplant donor. CDR3 in DNA: TGTGCCAGCAGTGGGCCTTCCTACGAGCAGTACTTC. This encodes CASSGPSYEQYF.